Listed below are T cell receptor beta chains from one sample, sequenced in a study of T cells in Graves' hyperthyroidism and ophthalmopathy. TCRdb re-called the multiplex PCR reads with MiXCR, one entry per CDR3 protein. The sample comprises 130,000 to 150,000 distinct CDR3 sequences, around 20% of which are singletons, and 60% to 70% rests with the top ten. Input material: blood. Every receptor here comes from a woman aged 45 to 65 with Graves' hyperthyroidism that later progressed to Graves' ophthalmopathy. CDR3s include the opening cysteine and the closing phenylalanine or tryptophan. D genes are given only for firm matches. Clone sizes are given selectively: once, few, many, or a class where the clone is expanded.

CDR3nt: TGTGCCAGCAGCTTCGGAGGAGCGGGGGGGTACGAGCAGTACTTC
CDR3aa: CASSFGGAGGYEQYF
d_gene: TRBD2
v_gene: TRBV7-9
j_gene: TRBJ2-7
abundance: .

CDR3nt: TGTGCCAGCAGCTTAGGAGGTCGGGTCCACACAGATACGCAGTATTTT
CDR3aa: CASSLGGRVHTDTQYF
d_gene: .
v_gene: TRBV11-2
j_gene: TRBJ2-3
abundance: few

CDR3nt: TGTGCCAGCAGGTTGGAGGGTAGGGGGTTGAAAGAGACCCAGTACTTC
CDR3aa: CASRLEGRGLKETQYF
d_gene: .
v_gene: TRBV5-5
j_gene: TRBJ2-5
abundance: many

CDR3nt: TGTGCCAGCAGTTCCCCCCTAGCGGGAGGAGGGTTCTATGAGCAGTTCTTC
CDR3aa: CASSSPLAGGGFYEQFF
d_gene: TRBD2
v_gene: TRBV28
j_gene: TRBJ2-1
abundance: few

CDR3nt: TGCAGTGTCGGCAGCTCTAATTCACCCCTCCACTTT
CDR3aa: CSVGSSNSPLHF
d_gene: .
v_gene: TRBV20-1
j_gene: TRBJ1-6
abundance: .

CDR3nt: TGCAGTGCTTCCAGACTAGCGGGAGGGACCGGGGAGCTGTTTTTT
CDR3aa: CSASRLAGGTGELFF
d_gene: TRBD2
v_gene: TRBV20-1
j_gene: TRBJ2-2
abundance: many

CDR3nt: TGTGCCAGCAGCCAAGACGCCGGATACACTGAAGCTTTCTTT
CDR3aa: CASSQDAGYTEAFF
d_gene: .
v_gene: TRBV3-1
j_gene: TRBJ1-1
abundance: .

CDR3nt: TGTGCCAGCAGGTCCGAGACAGCGGGGGGACGGGAGCAGTACTTC
CDR3aa: CASRSETAGGREQYF
d_gene: TRBD2
v_gene: TRBV27
j_gene: TRBJ2-7
abundance: .

CDR3nt: TGCAGTGCTAGAGACCGGAGAACTGAAGCTTTCTTT
CDR3aa: CSARDRRTEAFF
d_gene: .
v_gene: TRBV20-1
j_gene: TRBJ1-1
abundance: .

CDR3nt: TGTGCCAGCAGGCCGACAGGAGCGAACACCGGGGAGCTGTTTTTT
CDR3aa: CASRPTGANTGELFF
d_gene: .
v_gene: TRBV6-2/TRBV6-3
j_gene: TRBJ2-2
abundance: few

CDR3nt: TGTGCCAGCAGTGACCGACAGGGTGACGAAAAACTGTTTTTT
CDR3aa: CASSDRQGDEKLFF
d_gene: TRBD1
v_gene: TRBV2
j_gene: TRBJ1-4
abundance: many

CDR3nt: TGTGCCAGCAGTGATAACGGACGTGAGCAGTTCTTC
CDR3aa: CASSDNGREQFF
d_gene: .
v_gene: TRBV25-1
j_gene: TRBJ2-1
abundance: .

CDR3nt: TGTGCCAGCAGTCACAGGGGGAGGGATGAGCAGTTCTTC
CDR3aa: CASSHRGRDEQFF
d_gene: .
v_gene: TRBV28
j_gene: TRBJ2-1
abundance: many

CDR3nt: TGCAGTGCTAGAGAAGGGTTAAGCACAGATACGCAGTATTTT
CDR3aa: CSAREGLSTDTQYF
d_gene: .
v_gene: TRBV20-1
j_gene: TRBJ2-3
abundance: .

CDR3nt: TGTGCCAGCAGCTTAGGCAAGAACACTGAAGCTTTCTTT
CDR3aa: CASSLGKNTEAFF
d_gene: .
v_gene: TRBV7-3
j_gene: TRBJ1-1
abundance: many

CDR3nt: TGTGCCATCAGTGGGGTAGGGGAAGCTTTCTTT
CDR3aa: CAISGVGEAFF
d_gene: .
v_gene: TRBV10-3
j_gene: TRBJ1-1
abundance: .

CDR3nt: TGCAGTGCTAGAGATCGGCGAGCGGTTGGGGCCTACGAGCAGTACTTC
CDR3aa: CSARDRRAVGAYEQYF
d_gene: .
v_gene: TRBV20-1
j_gene: TRBJ2-7
abundance: .

CDR3nt: TGCAGTGCTAGAGTTGGCTCCTCGGGGGAAAAACTGTTTTTT
CDR3aa: CSARVGSSGEKLFF
d_gene: .
v_gene: TRBV20-1
j_gene: TRBJ1-4
abundance: many

CDR3nt: TGTGCCAGCACCTCAAAGGCTAGCGGGCTCAATGAGCAGTTCTTC
CDR3aa: CASTSKASGLNEQFF
d_gene: TRBD2
v_gene: TRBV12-3/TRBV12-4
j_gene: TRBJ2-1
abundance: .

CDR3nt: TGTGCCAGCAGCCAAGGGATACTTGATAATTCACCCCTCCACTTT
CDR3aa: CASSQGILDNSPLHF
d_gene: .
v_gene: TRBV14
j_gene: TRBJ1-6
abundance: .

CDR3nt: TGCAGTGCCCCCCCCGAGGGCCCAGCCGAGACCCAGTACTTC
CDR3aa: CSAPPEGPAETQYF
d_gene: .
v_gene: TRBV20-1
j_gene: TRBJ2-5
abundance: many

CDR3nt: TGCGCCAGCAGCCAAGGGAGGTGGGAGGCCCAGTACTTC
CDR3aa: CASSQGRWEAQYF
d_gene: .
v_gene: TRBV7-3
j_gene: TRBJ2-5
abundance: .

CDR3nt: TGTGCCAGCAACACGCAGGGGAAGGGAAAACTGTTTTTT
CDR3aa: CASNTQGKGKLFF
d_gene: .
v_gene: TRBV9
j_gene: TRBJ1-4
abundance: .

CDR3nt: TGCGCCAGCAGCCTACGACTAGCGGGAGGGCCCGGGGAGCTGTTTTTT
CDR3aa: CASSLRLAGGPGELFF
d_gene: TRBD2
v_gene: TRBV5-1
j_gene: TRBJ2-2
abundance: .

CDR3nt: TGTGCCAGCAGACCAGACAGGGGCAACACTAACTATGGCTACACCTTC
CDR3aa: CASRPDRGNTNYGYTF
d_gene: TRBD1
v_gene: TRBV6-1
j_gene: TRBJ1-2
abundance: many

CDR3nt: TGTGCCAGCAGCCAAGATCTAATCCTAGCGGGAGGGCTGAGGCACACAGATACGCAGTATTTT
CDR3aa: CASSQDLILAGGLRHTDTQYF
d_gene: TRBD2
v_gene: TRBV4-2
j_gene: TRBJ2-3
abundance: few

CDR3nt: TGTGCCAGTAGTACGGCGGGACTAGCGGGAGATATTGAGCAGTTCTTC
CDR3aa: CASSTAGLAGDIEQFF
d_gene: TRBD2
v_gene: TRBV19
j_gene: TRBJ2-1
abundance: few

CDR3nt: TGTGCCAGCAGTCCGGACGTCCCAGGGTCGGTTGGTGGCTACACCTTC
CDR3aa: CASSPDVPGSVGGYTF
d_gene: .
v_gene: TRBV5-8
j_gene: TRBJ1-2
abundance: .

CDR3nt: TGTGCCAGCAGCGCAAAGGGGTCGGGGCAGGGAGATACGCAGTATTTT
CDR3aa: CASSAKGSGQGDTQYF
d_gene: .
v_gene: TRBV7-3
j_gene: TRBJ2-3
abundance: many

CDR3nt: TGCAGCGTTGAGCCCGGGGGTAGGGGTGGCTACACCTTC
CDR3aa: CSVEPGGRGGYTF
d_gene: .
v_gene: TRBV29-1
j_gene: TRBJ1-2
abundance: many

CDR3nt: TGTGCCAGTAGTACGCCCTCCCTTAGCAATCAGCCCCAGCATTTT
CDR3aa: CASSTPSLSNQPQHF
d_gene: .
v_gene: TRBV19
j_gene: TRBJ1-5
abundance: .

CDR3nt: TGTGCCAGCAGTTACGCCTCGCCGAGGCCCACTGACACTGAAGCTTTCTTT
CDR3aa: CASSYASPRPTDTEAFF
d_gene: .
v_gene: TRBV28
j_gene: TRBJ1-1
abundance: .

CDR3nt: TGTGCCAGCAGGGGAGGGACGGTCCAAGAGACCCAGTACTTC
CDR3aa: CASRGGTVQETQYF
d_gene: TRBD2
v_gene: TRBV2
j_gene: TRBJ2-5
abundance: once

CDR3nt: TGTGCCAGCAGTTCCCCTCTAGCGCGAGCGTCCTACGAGCAGTACTTC
CDR3aa: CASSSPLARASYEQYF
d_gene: .
v_gene: TRBV6-1
j_gene: TRBJ2-7
abundance: .

CDR3nt: TGCGCCAGCAGCCCCTCTACCATACAAAAACTGTTTTTT
CDR3aa: CASSPSTIQKLFF
d_gene: .
v_gene: TRBV5-1
j_gene: TRBJ1-4
abundance: many

CDR3nt: TGTGCCAGCAGCTTTCCGCCAGTGGGGCGGGCCCTTCGGACCCAGTACTTC
CDR3aa: CASSFPPVGRALRTQYF
d_gene: .
v_gene: TRBV11-2
j_gene: TRBJ2-5
abundance: many

CDR3nt: TGTGCCAGCAGTTTAATGGTGGGGGGGGGGACTGAAGCTTTCTTT
CDR3aa: CASSLMVGGGTEAFF
d_gene: .
v_gene: TRBV28
j_gene: TRBJ1-1
abundance: many

CDR3nt: TGTGCCAGCAGTTTATACAGGACCGTGATGACTGAAGCTTTCTTT
CDR3aa: CASSLYRTVMTEAFF
d_gene: .
v_gene: TRBV28
j_gene: TRBJ1-1
abundance: .

CDR3nt: TGTGCCAGCAGCCCCTACTCTGGAAACACCATATATTTT
CDR3aa: CASSPYSGNTIYF
d_gene: .
v_gene: TRBV3-1
j_gene: TRBJ1-3
abundance: .

CDR3nt: TGTGCCAGCAGCCCACCCCCGACTAGCGGGAAGATCAATGAGCAGTTCTTC
CDR3aa: CASSPPPTSGKINEQFF
d_gene: TRBD2
v_gene: TRBV7-2
j_gene: TRBJ2-1
abundance: .

CDR3nt: TGTGCCAGCAGTTTAGCGTCTTGGAGCTCCTACGAGCAGTACTTC
CDR3aa: CASSLASWSSYEQYF
d_gene: .
v_gene: TRBV28
j_gene: TRBJ2-7
abundance: many

CDR3nt: TGTGCCAGCAGCGCCCAGCTGCAGAACACCGGGGAGCTGTTTTTT
CDR3aa: CASSAQLQNTGELFF
d_gene: .
v_gene: TRBV7-9
j_gene: TRBJ2-2
abundance: many

CDR3nt: TGTGCCAGCAGCGAGGGGGCCGGGGAAGCTTTCTTT
CDR3aa: CASSEGAGEAFF
d_gene: TRBD1
v_gene: TRBV9
j_gene: TRBJ1-1
abundance: many

CDR3nt: TGTGCCAGCAGCCTGGGGAGAGACAATGAGCAGTTCTTC
CDR3aa: CASSLGRDNEQFF
d_gene: .
v_gene: TRBV3-1
j_gene: TRBJ2-1
abundance: many

CDR3nt: TGCAGCGTTGTGCGAGATGCTAACACTGAAGCTTTCTTT
CDR3aa: CSVVRDANTEAFF
d_gene: .
v_gene: TRBV29-1
j_gene: TRBJ1-1
abundance: many

CDR3nt: TGTGCCAGCAGTACCACTAGCGGTTCTCCCTACGAGCAGTACTTC
CDR3aa: CASSTTSGSPYEQYF
d_gene: TRBD2
v_gene: TRBV7-9
j_gene: TRBJ2-7
abundance: .

CDR3nt: TGTGCCAGCAGCCAAGTTTATGGTTTCGAGCAGTACTTC
CDR3aa: CASSQVYGFEQYF
d_gene: .
v_gene: TRBV3-1
j_gene: TRBJ2-7
abundance: many

CDR3nt: TGTGCCAGCAGTTCCGGGGCTAGCGGGAACACCGGGGAGCTGTTTTTT
CDR3aa: CASSSGASGNTGELFF
d_gene: TRBD2
v_gene: TRBV28
j_gene: TRBJ2-2
abundance: many

CDR3nt: TGTGCCAGCAAGGAGCCTGCGACAAACACCGGGGAGCTGTTTTTT
CDR3aa: CASKEPATNTGELFF
d_gene: .
v_gene: TRBV28
j_gene: TRBJ2-2
abundance: many

CDR3nt: TGTGCCAGCGGGGAGGCAGGGGGGGGTGAAAAACTGTTTTTT
CDR3aa: CASGEAGGGEKLFF
d_gene: TRBD1
v_gene: TRBV12-3/TRBV12-4
j_gene: TRBJ1-4
abundance: .

CDR3nt: TGTGCCAGCAGCTTAAATGTTAACACTGAAGCTTTCTTT
CDR3aa: CASSLNVNTEAFF
d_gene: .
v_gene: TRBV7-6
j_gene: TRBJ1-1
abundance: many

CDR3nt: TGCGCCAGCAGCCCGGACAGGGGAGAGACCCAGTACTTC
CDR3aa: CASSPDRGETQYF
d_gene: TRBD1
v_gene: TRBV5-1
j_gene: TRBJ2-5
abundance: few

CDR3nt: TGTGCCAGCAGTGGGCGGGACAATGAGCAGTTCTTC
CDR3aa: CASSGRDNEQFF
d_gene: .
v_gene: TRBV6-1
j_gene: TRBJ2-1
abundance: few

CDR3nt: TGTGCCTGGAGTCGGGGGATGGAGTCACCCCTCCACTTT
CDR3aa: CAWSRGMESPLHF
d_gene: .
v_gene: TRBV30
j_gene: TRBJ1-6
abundance: many

CDR3nt: TGTGCCAGTAGTATAGGGGGGACTACCTTTGGGCGCAATGAGCAGTTCTTC
CDR3aa: CASSIGGTTFGRNEQFF
d_gene: TRBD2
v_gene: TRBV19
j_gene: TRBJ2-1
abundance: many